This T cell receptor beta chain was documented in a study of T cell repertoires in cytomegalovirus infection. At the level of the study: Both CMV infection and a matching HLA type were indicated by public TCR beta signatures. Whole-study findings and limits: Dominating the ex vivo response were TCR beta clonotypes that were CMV-specific and HLA-C-restricted.

V shed 1 base and J shed 5 bases, with 17 bases lying between them. The CDR3 spans 16 residues. Germline CDR1 SEHNR, CDR2 FQNEAQ (reference sequence). MiXCR was run by TCRdb on the reads, yielding one entry per CDR3 protein. This sample carries some 800,000 distinct CDR3 sequences, 30% to 35% of them seen once, and the ten largest clones take around an eighth. This clonotype was observed a few times. The antigen remains undetermined. The genes are TRBV7-9 and TRBJ2-5; D is perhaps TRBD1 (6 bases). The clonotype originates from a human donor in good health (CMV status not recorded). Some clones in this sample may be carry-over from other donors' samples. Source: cultured CD8+ T cells from PBMCs, taken from culture after CMV antigen stimulation. This chain's CDR3 is CASSLGPTGDGETQYF. In nucleotides, the CDR3 is TGTGCCAGCAGCTTAGGCCCGACAGGTGATGGGGAGACCCAGTACTTC.